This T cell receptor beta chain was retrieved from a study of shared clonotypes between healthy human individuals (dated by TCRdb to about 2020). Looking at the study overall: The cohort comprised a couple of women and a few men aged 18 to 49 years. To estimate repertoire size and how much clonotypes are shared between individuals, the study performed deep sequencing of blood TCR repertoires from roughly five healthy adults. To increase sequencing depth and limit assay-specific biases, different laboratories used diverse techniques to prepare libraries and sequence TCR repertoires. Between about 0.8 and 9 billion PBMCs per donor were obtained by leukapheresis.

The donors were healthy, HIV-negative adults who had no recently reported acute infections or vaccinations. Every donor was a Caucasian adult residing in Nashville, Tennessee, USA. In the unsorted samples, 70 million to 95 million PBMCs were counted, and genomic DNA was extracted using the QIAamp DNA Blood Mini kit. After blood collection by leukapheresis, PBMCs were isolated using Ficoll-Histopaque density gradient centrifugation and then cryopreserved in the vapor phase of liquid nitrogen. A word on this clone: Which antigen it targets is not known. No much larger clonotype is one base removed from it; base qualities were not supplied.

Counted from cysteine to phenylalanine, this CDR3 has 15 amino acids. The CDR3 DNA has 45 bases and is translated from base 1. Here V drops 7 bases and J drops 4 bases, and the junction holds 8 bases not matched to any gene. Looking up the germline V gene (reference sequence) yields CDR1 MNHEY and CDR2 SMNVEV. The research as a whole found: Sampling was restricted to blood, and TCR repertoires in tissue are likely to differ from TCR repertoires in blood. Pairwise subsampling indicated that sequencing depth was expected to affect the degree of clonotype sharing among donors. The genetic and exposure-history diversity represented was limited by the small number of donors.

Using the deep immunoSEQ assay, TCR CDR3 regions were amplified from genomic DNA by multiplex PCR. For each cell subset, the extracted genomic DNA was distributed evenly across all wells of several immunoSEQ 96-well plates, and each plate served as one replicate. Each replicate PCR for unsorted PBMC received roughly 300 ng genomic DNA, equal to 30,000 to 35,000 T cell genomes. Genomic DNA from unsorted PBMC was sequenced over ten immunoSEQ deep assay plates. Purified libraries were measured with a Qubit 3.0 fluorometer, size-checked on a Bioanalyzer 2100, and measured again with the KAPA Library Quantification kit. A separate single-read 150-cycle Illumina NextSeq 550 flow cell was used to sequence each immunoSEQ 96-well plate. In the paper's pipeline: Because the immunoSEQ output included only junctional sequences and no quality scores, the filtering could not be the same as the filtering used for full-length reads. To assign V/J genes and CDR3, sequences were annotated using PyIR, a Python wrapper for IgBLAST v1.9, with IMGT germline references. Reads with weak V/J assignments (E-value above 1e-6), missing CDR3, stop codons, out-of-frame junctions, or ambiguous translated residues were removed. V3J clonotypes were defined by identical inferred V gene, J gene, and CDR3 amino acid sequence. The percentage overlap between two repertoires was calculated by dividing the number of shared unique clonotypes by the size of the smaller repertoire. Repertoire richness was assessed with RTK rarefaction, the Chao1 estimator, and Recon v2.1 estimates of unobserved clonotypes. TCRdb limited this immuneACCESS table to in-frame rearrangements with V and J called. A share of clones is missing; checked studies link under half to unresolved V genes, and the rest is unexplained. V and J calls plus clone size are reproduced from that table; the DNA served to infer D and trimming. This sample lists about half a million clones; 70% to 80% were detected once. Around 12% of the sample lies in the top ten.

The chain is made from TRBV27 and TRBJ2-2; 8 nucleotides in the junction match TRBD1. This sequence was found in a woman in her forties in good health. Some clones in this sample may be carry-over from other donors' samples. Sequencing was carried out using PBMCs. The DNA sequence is TGTGCCAGCACCAAGGACAGGGTCCGCACCGGGGAGCTGTTTTTT. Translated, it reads CASTKDRVRTGELFF.